The clone carrying this T cell receptor beta chain was seen once. This CDR3 contains 14 residues. J was trimmed by 9 bases and V by 8 bases; bases with no gene match: 8. Germline loops: CDR1 MNHEY, CDR2 SMNVEV (reference sequence). This entry is derived from a study of cytomegalovirus exposure and HLA in healthy donors. PCR was performed using 60 Vbeta and 13 Jbeta primers. Profiled with immunoSEQ multiplex PCR; TCRdb holds only in-frame clones, not every one. The repertoire has roughly 190,000 clones, roughly 77% of them found once; the top ten carry 2.5% to 3.5%. This chain joins TRBV27 and TRBJ2-1; 12 bases are a match to TRBD2. This clonotype was sampled from a woman aged 25 to 39 in good health and CMV-seropositive. Sequences were obtained from PBMCs. CDR3 coding DNA: TGTGCCAGCGATCTAGCGGGAGGGCCCGGTGAGCAGTTCTTC. Its translation: CASDLAGGPGEQFF.